This T cell receptor (beta chain) was captured in a study of blood T cell repertoires in COVID-19. Across the study: Both acute and convalescent COVID-19 samples were obtained from the United States, Italy and Spain.

Methods used by the authors: Nucleated cell counts were estimated from reference gene primer amplification. TCRdb's table, derived via immunoSEQ multiplex PCR, lists solely in-frame clones and lacks some. V, J and clone size derive from that table, while D and trimming were established from the DNA sequence. The sample consists of some 350,000 clones, 87% of them appearing once. Enrolled through a virtual design, the participants were between roughly 18 and 90 years of age and came from some 26 US areas. Two negative PCRs, clearance, or symptom resolution were required of recovered Cohort 3 donors. This clone turned up a few times. This receptor was obtained from a woman aged 25 to 39 who had recovered from COVID-19. Sequenced material: PBMCs or T cells enriched from blood (not recorded which).

The CDR3 bases are TGTGCCAGCAGTTCAATTTCGACTAATCAGCCCCAGCATTTT. It encodes CASSSISTNQPQHF. The V call is TRBV6-2 or TRBV6-3, the J call TRBJ1-5; D uncertain. From germline, CDR1 is MNHEY and CDR2 SVGEGT. V gave up 4 bases and J gave up 4 bases, with 11 bases separating them. The CDR3 runs 14 residues.